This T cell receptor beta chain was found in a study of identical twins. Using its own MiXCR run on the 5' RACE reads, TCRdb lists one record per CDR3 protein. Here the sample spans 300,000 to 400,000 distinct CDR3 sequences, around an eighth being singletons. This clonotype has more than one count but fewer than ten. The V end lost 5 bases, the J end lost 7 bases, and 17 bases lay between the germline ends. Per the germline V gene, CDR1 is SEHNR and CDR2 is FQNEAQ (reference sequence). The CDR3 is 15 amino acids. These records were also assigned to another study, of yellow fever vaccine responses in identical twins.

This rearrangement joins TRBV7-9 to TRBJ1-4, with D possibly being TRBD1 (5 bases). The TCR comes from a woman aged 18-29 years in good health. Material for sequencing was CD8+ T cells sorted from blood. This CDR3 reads CASSPEGRGREKLFF. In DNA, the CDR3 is TGTGCCAGCAGCCCCGAGGGGAGAGGACGTGAAAAACTGTTTTTT.